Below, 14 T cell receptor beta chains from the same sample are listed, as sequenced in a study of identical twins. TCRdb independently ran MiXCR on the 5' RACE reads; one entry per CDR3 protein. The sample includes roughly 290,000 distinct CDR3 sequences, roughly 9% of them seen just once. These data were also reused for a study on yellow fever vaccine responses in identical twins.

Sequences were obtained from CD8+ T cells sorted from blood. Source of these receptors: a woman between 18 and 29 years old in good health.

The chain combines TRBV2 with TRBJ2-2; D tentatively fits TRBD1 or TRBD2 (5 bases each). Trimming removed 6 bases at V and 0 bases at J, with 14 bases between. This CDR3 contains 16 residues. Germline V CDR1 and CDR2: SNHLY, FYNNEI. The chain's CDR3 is CASRGVAGANTGELFF. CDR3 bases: TGTGCCAGCAGGGGGGTCGCGGGCGCGAACACCGGGGAGCTGTTTTTT.

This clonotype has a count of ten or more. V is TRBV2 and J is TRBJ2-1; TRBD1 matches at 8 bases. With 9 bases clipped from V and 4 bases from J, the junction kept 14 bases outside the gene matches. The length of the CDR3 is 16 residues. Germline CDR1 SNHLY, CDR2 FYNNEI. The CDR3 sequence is CASSTDGTGSYNEQFF. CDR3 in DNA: TGTGCCAGTTCCACGGATGGGACAGGTTCTTACAATGAGCAGTTCTTC.

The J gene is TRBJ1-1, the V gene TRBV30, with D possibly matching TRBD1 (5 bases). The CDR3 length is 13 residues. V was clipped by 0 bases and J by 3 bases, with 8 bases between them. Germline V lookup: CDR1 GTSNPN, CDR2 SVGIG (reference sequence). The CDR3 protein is CAWSVMGDTEAFF. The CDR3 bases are TGTGCCTGGAGTGTAATGGGGGACACTGAAGCTTTCTTT.

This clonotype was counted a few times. CDR3 sequence: CASSPLRLAGTTDTQYF. CDR3 DNA sequence: TGTGCCAGCAGCCCCCTGAGACTAGCGGGGACCACAGATACGCAGTATTTT. The rearrangement uses TRBV7-8 and TRBJ2-3; TRBD2 matches at 11 bases. CDR1 is SGHVS and CDR2 is FQNEAQ in the germline V gene. J gave up 2 bases and V 5 bases, and 9 bases lay outside the gene matches. This CDR3 region has 17 residues.

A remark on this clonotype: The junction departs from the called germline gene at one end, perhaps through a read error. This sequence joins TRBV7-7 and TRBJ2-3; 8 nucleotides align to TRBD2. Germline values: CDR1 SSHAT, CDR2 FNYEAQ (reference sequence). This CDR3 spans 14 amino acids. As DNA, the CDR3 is TGTGCTAGCAGCTTCGGGGGGGAGGCAGATACGCAGTATTTT. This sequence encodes CASSFGGEADTQYF.

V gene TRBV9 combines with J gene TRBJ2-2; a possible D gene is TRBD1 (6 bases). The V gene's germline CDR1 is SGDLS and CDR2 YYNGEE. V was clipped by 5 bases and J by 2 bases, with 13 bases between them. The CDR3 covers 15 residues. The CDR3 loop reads CASRVGTQNTGELFF. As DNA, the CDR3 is TGTGCCAGCAGGGTGGGGACACAAAACACCGGGGAGCTGTTTTTT.

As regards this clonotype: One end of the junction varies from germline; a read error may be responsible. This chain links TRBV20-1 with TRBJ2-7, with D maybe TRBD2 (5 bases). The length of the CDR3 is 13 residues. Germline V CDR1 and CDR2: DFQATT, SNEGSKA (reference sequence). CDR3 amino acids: CSARVGSPGEQYF. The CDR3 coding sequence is TGCAGTGCGAGAGTTGGGTCACCGGGAGAGCAGTACTTC.

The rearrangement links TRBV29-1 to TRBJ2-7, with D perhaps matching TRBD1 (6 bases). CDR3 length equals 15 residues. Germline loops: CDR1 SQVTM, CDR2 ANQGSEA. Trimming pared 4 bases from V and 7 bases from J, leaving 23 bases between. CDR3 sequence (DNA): TGCAGCGTTGCGAAGACCGGGACAACCCTCTATGAGCAGTACTTC. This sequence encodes CSVAKTGTTLYEQYF.

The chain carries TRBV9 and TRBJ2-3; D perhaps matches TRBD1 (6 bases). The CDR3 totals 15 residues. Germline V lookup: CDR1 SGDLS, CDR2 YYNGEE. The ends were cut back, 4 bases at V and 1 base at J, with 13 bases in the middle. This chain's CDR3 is CASSPAGGRTDTQYF. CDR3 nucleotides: TGTGCCAGCAGCCCAGCTGGGGGCCGCACAGATACGCAGTATTTT.

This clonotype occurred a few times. The CDR3 reads CASSGSGGGGPSSYNEQFF. DNA for the CDR3: TGTGCCAGCAGTGGCTCCGGGGGCGGGGGGCCTAGCTCCTACAATGAGCAGTTCTTC. V is TRBV12-3 or TRBV12-4 and J is TRBJ2-1, with 8 bases matching TRBD2. V gave up 5 bases and J gave up 0 bases; unmatched junction bases: 15. The CDR3 is 19 residues long.

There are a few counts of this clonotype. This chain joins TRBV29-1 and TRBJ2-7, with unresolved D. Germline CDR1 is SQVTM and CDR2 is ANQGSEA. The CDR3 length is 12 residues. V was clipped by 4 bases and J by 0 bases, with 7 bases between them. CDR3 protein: CSVVSPSYEQYF. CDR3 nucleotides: TGCAGCGTTGTATCACCCTCCTACGAGCAGTACTTC.

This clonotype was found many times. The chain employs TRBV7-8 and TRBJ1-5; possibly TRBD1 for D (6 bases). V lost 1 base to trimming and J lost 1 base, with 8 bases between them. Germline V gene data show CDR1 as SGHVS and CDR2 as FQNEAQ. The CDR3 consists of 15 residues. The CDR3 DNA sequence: TGTGCCAGCAGCTTAGGGACAGTGAGCAATCAGCCCCAGCATTTT. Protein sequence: CASSLGTVSNQPQHF. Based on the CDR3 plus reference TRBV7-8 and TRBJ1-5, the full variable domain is GAGVSQSPRYKVAKRGQDVALRCDPISGHVSLFWYQQALGQGPEFLTYFQNEAQLDKSGLPSDRFFAERPEGSVSTLKIQRTQQEDSAVYLCASSLGTVSNQPQHFGDGTRLSIL.

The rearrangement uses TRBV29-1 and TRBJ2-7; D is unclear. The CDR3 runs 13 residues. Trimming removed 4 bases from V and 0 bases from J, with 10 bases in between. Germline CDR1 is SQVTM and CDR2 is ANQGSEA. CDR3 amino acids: CSVVPESSYEQYF. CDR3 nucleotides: TGCAGCGTTGTCCCGGAAAGCTCCTACGAGCAGTACTTC.

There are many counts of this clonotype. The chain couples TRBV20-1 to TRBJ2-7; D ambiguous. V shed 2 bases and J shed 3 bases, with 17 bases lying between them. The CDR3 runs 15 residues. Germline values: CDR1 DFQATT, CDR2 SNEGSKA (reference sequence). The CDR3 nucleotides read TGCAGTGCTAGATATTCTAGACCCAACTACTACGAGCAGTACTTC. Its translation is CSARYSRPNYYEQYF.